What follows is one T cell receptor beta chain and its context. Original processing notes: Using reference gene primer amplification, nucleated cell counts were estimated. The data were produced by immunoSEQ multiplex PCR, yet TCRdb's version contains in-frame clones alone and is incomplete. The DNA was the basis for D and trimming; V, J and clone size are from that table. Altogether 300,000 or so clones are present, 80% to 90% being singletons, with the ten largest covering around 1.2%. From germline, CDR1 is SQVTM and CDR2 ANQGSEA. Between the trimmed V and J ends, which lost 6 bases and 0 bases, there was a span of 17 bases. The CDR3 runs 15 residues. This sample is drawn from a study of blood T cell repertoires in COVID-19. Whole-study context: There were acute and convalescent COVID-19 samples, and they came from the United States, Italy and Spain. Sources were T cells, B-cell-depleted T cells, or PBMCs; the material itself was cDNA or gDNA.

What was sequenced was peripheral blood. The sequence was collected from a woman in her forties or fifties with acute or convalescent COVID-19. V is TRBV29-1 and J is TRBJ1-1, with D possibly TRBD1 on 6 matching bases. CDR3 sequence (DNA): TGCAGCGTCGCCACCTCAGGGGCAATGAACACTGAAGCTTTCTTT. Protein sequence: CSVATSGAMNTEAFF.